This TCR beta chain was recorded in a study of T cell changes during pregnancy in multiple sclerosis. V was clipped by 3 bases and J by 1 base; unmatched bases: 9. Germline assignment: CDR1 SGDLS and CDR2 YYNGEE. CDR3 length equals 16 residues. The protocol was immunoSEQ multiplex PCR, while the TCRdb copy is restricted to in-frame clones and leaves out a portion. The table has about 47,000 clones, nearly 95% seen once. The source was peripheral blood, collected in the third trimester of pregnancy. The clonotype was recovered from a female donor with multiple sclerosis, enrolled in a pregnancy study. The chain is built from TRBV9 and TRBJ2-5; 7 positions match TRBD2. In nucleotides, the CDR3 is TGTGCCAGCAGCGCGCGGGCGGGAGACTCCCAAGAGACCCAGTACTTC. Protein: CASSARAGDSQETQYF. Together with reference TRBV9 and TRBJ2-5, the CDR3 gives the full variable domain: DSGVTQTPKHLITATGQRVTLRCSPRSGDLSVYWYQQSLDQGLQFLIQYYNGEERAKGNILERFSAQQFPDLHSELNLSSLELGDSALYFCASSARAGDSQETQYFGPGTRLLVL.